A single sample is the source of the 23 T cell receptor beta chains below, sequenced in a study of cytomegalovirus exposure and HLA in healthy donors. The study ran its PCR with 60 Vbeta and 13 Jbeta primers. Some clones are missing from TCRdb's copy, which holds only in-frame ones; the method was immunoSEQ multiplex PCR. The sample has 110,000 to 150,000 clones; the top ten hold approximately 2%. The material sequenced was PBMCs. The receptors were gathered from a woman aged 18-29 years in good health and CMV-seronegative.

The chain combines TRBV9 with TRBJ2-1; 9 nucleotides match TRBD2. Germline CDR1 and CDR2: SGDLS and YYNGEE. The CDR3 spans 15 residues. With 1 base clipped from V and 4 bases from J, the junction kept 3 bases outside the gene matches. In DNA, the CDR3 is TGTGCCAGCAGCGTAAGGCTAGCGGGATACAATGAGCAGTTCTTC. This translates into CASSVRLAGYNEQFF.

The chain couples TRBV9 to TRBJ1-5; maybe TRBD1 (5 bases). Germline CDR1 is SGDLS and CDR2 is YYNGEE. Trimming left V 0 bases short and J 7 bases short, with 8 bases between. CDR3 length equals 13 residues. DNA of the CDR3: TGTGCCAGCAGCGTAGGCGGGGGGCAGCCCCAGCATTTT. Translation gives CASSVGGGQPQHF. Filled out from reference TRBV9 and TRBJ1-5, the complete variable domain reads DSGVTQTPKHLITATGQRVTLRCSPRSGDLSVYWYQQSLDQGLQFLIQYYNGEERAKGNILERFSAQQFPDLHSELNLSSLELGDSALYFCASSVGGGQPQHFGDGTRLSIL.

Points on this clone: At one end, the junction sequence differs from germline, possibly due to a read error. The gene calls are TRBV6-5 and TRBJ2-7; D not resolved. The germline CDR1 and CDR2 sequences are MNHEY and SVGAGI. The CDR3 is 15 amino acids. The CDR3 region is CASSYSFTASYEQHF. In DNA form, the CDR3 reads TGTGCCAGCAGTTACTCGTTTACAGCCTCCTACGAGCAGCACTTC.

The V gene is TRBV10-3, the J gene TRBJ2-1; D perhaps matches TRBD2 (7 bases). This CDR3 spans 15 amino acids. Germline V CDR1 and CDR2: ENHRY, SYGVKD. V was cut by 6 bases and J by 4 bases, with 16 bases left in between. CDR3 loop: CAIRGGGSVYNEQFF. The CDR3 DNA sequence: TGTGCCATCAGGGGGGGCGGGAGTGTTTACAATGAGCAGTTCTTC.

V usage is TRBV18 and J usage is TRBJ1-2; TRBD1 matches 8 bases. The CDR3 sequence is 18 residues long. Looked up from germline, CDR1 is KGHSH and CDR2 is LQKENI. After removal of 2 bases from V and 0 bases from J, the junction contained 11 bases not matched to a gene. CDR3: CASSPVVGQGTANYGYTF. CDR3 in DNA: TGTGCCAGCTCACCAGTGGTAGGACAGGGAACAGCTAACTATGGCTACACCTTC.

The chain recombines TRBV7-3 with TRBJ1-3, with D maybe TRBD1 (6 bases). The germline V gene encodes CDR1 SGHTA and CDR2 FQGTGA. Trimming pared 5 bases from V and 0 bases from J, leaving 14 bases between. This CDR3 has 16 amino acids. The CDR3 bases are TGTGCCAGCAGCCTGGGACACCTGGACTCTGGAAACACCATATATTTT. It is translated as CASSLGHLDSGNTIYF.

The chain recombines TRBV4-1 with TRBJ2-2, with a tentative D call TRBD1 (7 bases). Germline CDR1 reads MGHRA; CDR2 reads YSYEKL. The CDR3 contains 16 residues. V lost 0 bases and J 8 bases, leaving 16 bases between the germline ends. CDR3 sequence reads: CASSQERQGGGGELFF. The CDR3 coding sequence is TGCGCCAGCAGCCAAGAAAGGCAGGGGGGCGGAGGGGAGCTGTTTTTT.

The rearrangement joins TRBV29-1 to TRBJ2-5; D is uncertain. This CDR3 spans 11 amino acids. Germline V gives CDR1 SQVTM, CDR2 ANQGSEA. The V end was cut by 7 bases, the J end by 5 bases, with 11 bases between. CDR3 amino acids: CSGVHGETQYF. CDR3 nucleotide sequence: TGCAGCGGGGTCCACGGGGAGACCCAGTACTTC.

The chain links TRBV7-8 to TRBJ2-7, with 7 bases aligning to TRBD2. V shed 6 bases, J shed 3 bases, and the junction held 11 bases outside the gene matches. Germline CDR1 and CDR2: SGHVS and FQNEAQ. This CDR3 is built from 15 residues. The CDR3 sequence is CASSPDSLADYEQYV. CDR3 nucleotide sequence: TGTGCCAGCAGTCCCGATTCGCTAGCGGACTACGAGCAGTACGTC.

The rearrangement links TRBV6-5 to TRBJ1-5, with D unclear. This CDR3 comprises 15 residues. Germline V CDR1 and CDR2: MNHEY, SVGAGI. V lost 6 bases and J lost 0, with 12 bases in between. As DNA, the CDR3 is TGTGCCAGCAGCCACCCGGGGAATAGCAATCAGCCCCAGCATTTT. Encoded protein: CASSHPGNSNQPQHF.

The rearrangement links TRBV19 to TRBJ2-1; D is ambiguous. Trimming removed 1 base from V and 9 bases from J, with 16 bases in between. Germline values: CDR1 LNHDA, CDR2 SQIVND (reference sequence). The CDR3 has 15 residues. For the CDR3, the DNA is TGTGCCAGTAGTATAGCTTTTCCTAGTTTGCGTGAGCAGTTCTTC. Its translation: CASSIAFPSLREQFF.

This chain uses TRBV28 with TRBJ2-7; maybe TRBD2 (7 bases). The germline CDR1 and CDR2 sequences are MDHEN and SYDVKM. Trimming pared 5 bases from V and 6 bases from J, leaving 14 bases between. CDR3 length equals 13 residues. CDR3 sequence (DNA): TGTGCCAGCAGTCCCCAGAGGGGGGGCGAGCAGTACGTC. Protein sequence: CASSPQRGGEQYV.

The rearrangement joins TRBV5-1 to TRBJ2-1, with TRBD2 as a possible D gene (6 bases). V lost 3 bases, J lost 10 bases, and 8 bases lay in between. The CDR3 is 11 amino acids. Germline V gene lookup returns CDR1 SGHRS and CDR2 YFSETQ. CDR3 in amino acids: CASSSGLEQFF. The CDR3, as DNA: TGCGCCAGCAGCTCCGGACTAGAGCAGTTCTTC.

The chain recombines TRBV10-3 with TRBJ1-3; D gene unclear. The CDR3 loop spans 15 amino acids. The V end was cut by 2 bases, the J end by 4 bases, with 12 bases between. Germline CDR1 ENHRY, CDR2 SYGVKD. This CDR3 is CAISEANRVGNTIYF. The CDR3 coding sequence is TGTGCCATCAGTGAGGCGAACAGAGTCGGAAACACCATATATTTT.

This chain's CDR3 is CASSLSGSRHEQYF. CDR3 DNA: TGTGCCAGCAGCTTAAGCGGGAGCCGTCACGAGCAGTACTTC. The chain is built from TRBV7-9 and TRBJ2-7; 8 bases are a match to TRBD2. Germline V gene sequence: CDR1 SEHNR, CDR2 FQNEAQ (reference sequence). The ends lost 2 bases at V and 5 bases at J; junction bases unmatched: 5. This CDR3 spans 14 amino acids.

This chain's CDR3 is CASSRGGSYEQYF. CDR3 DNA: TGTGCCAGTAGTAGGGGGGGTTCCTACGAGCAGTACTTC. The chain employs TRBV19 and TRBJ2-7; 7 nucleotides match TRBD2. This CDR3 has 13 amino acids. CDR1 is LNHDA, CDR2 SQIVND, per germline (reference sequence). V was pared by 4 bases and J by 1 base, with 1 base of the junction left unmatched.

This rearrangement joins TRBV13 to TRBJ2-1; a possible D gene is TRBD2 (6 bases). Germline values: CDR1 PRHDT, CDR2 FYEKMQ (reference sequence). V was trimmed by 5 bases and J by 4 bases, leaving 18 bases between them. The CDR3 has 16 residues. The CDR3 DNA reads TGTGCCAGCAGCCCCCCTTTTGCGGGGATTTACAATGAGCAGTTCTTC. As protein: CASSPPFAGIYNEQFF.

The chain has TRBV5-6 and TRBJ2-5; D remains ambiguous. The DNA matches TRBJ2-7 better at its end, which makes the J call doubtful. CDR1 and CDR2 from the germline V gene are SGHDT and YYEEEE. This CDR3 has 13 residues. The CDR3 nucleotides read TGTGCCAGCAGCTTACCAACAGCTTACGAGCAGTACTTC. The encoded protein is CASSLPTAYEQYF.

The V and J genes are TRBV7-8 and TRBJ2-4; D is unresolved. The CDR3 is made up of 16 amino acids. V lost 0 bases and J lost 0, with 9 bases in between. From germline, CDR1 is SGHVS and CDR2 FQNEAQ. In DNA form, the CDR3 reads TGTGCCAGCAGCTTAGCAACGGTTCTAGCCAAAAACATTCAGTACTTC. Encoded protein: CASSLATVLAKNIQYF.

This chain connects TRBV9 to TRBJ2-1; D perhaps matches TRBD1 (6 bases). The CDR3 loop spans 17 amino acids. Per germline, CDR1 SGDLS and CDR2 YYNGEE. Trimming stripped 0 bases from V and 2 bases from J, with 15 bases between. The DNA of the CDR3 is TGTGCCAGCAGCGTAGAGGGGGACATCCAACCCTACAATGAGCAGTTCTTC. Encoded protein: CASSVEGDIQPYNEQFF.

V usage is TRBV11-2 and J usage is TRBJ2-6, with 8 bases fitting TRBD1. J gave up 2 bases and V 3 bases, and 3 bases lay outside the gene matches. In germline, CDR1 is SGHAT, CDR2 FQNNGV. This CDR3 comprises 16 residues. The CDR3 reads CASSLDRVAGANVLTF. The DNA of the CDR3 is TGTGCCAGCAGCTTGGACAGGGTTGCTGGGGCCAACGTCCTGACTTTC.

The genes are TRBV7-2 and TRBJ2-1; the D gene is possibly TRBD2 (6 bases). The germline CDR1 and CDR2 sequences are SGHTA and FQGNSA. Trimming removed 4 bases from V and 5 bases from J, with 15 bases in between. CDR3 length: 15 residues. CDR3 DNA: TGTGCCAGCAGCTCGTCCGGGACTTATGACAATGAGCAGTTCTTC. Translated, it gives CASSSSGTYDNEQFF.

The rearrangement uses TRBV7-2 and TRBJ2-5; the match to TRBD2 covers 8 bases. Trimming cost V 1 base and J 5 bases; bases outside gene matches: 6. Per germline, CDR1 SGHTA and CDR2 FQGNSA. The CDR3 runs 15 residues. The CDR3 sequence is CASSLDSAGVETQYF. The CDR3 bases are TGTGCCAGCAGCTTAGATTCAGCGGGAGTGGAGACCCAGTACTTC.